Following are 32 T cell receptor beta chains from one sample sequenced in a study of blood T cell repertoires in COVID-19. Clones were sequenced by immunoSEQ multiplex PCR, and TCRdb holds only the in-frame ones, with some missing. The table includes roughly 69,000 clones, roughly 80% detected once. The sample was PBMCs or T cells enriched from blood (not recorded which). The origin of the receptors is a woman aged 35 to 49 with acute COVID-19.

Turning to this clone: At one end the junction does not follow the germline gene, possibly because of a read error. The chain combines TRBV7-9 with TRBJ2-3, with 13 positions matching TRBD2. The CDR3 sequence is 14 residues long. Germline V gene lookup returns CDR1 SEHNR and CDR2 FQNEAQ (reference sequence). The chain's CDR3 is CTGGTSGNTDTQYF. Here the CDR3 DNA reads TGCACCGGAGGGACTAGCGGGAACACAGATACGCAGTATTTT.

In this sample, this clone turned up many times. Other DNA sequences in this specimen translate into the identical CDR3. The CDR3, as DNA: TGTGCCAGCAGCTTCGGGGGTGGGGGCGGGAGTAGTCTCAATGAGCAGTTCTTC. Protein: CASSFGGGGGSSLNEQFF. The rearrangement uses TRBV7-9 and TRBJ2-1; TRBD2 is a possible D gene (7 bases). The CDR3 has 18 amino acids. Germline V CDR1 and CDR2: SEHNR, FQNEAQ (reference sequence). The V gene lost 3 bases and the J gene lost 6 bases, with 24 bases spanning the gap. Variable domain in full (rest from reference TRBV7-9 and TRBJ2-1): DTGVSQNPRHKITKRGQNVTFRCDPISEHNRLYWYRQTLGQGPEFLTYFQNEAQLEKSRLLSDRFSAERPKGSFSTLEIQRTEQGDSAMYLCASSFGGGGGSSLNEQFFGPGTRLTVL.

V usage is TRBV5-6 and J usage is TRBJ1-1; tentative D call: TRBD1 (6 bases). The CDR3 has 16 amino acids. Germline V gives CDR1 SGHDT, CDR2 YYEEEE. Trimming removed 0 bases from V and 0 bases from J, with 12 bases in between. Written as DNA, the CDR3 is TGTGCCAGCAGCTTGGCGGGGGGCTTAATGAACACTGAAGCTTTCTTT. It encodes CASSLAGGLMNTEAFF.

The V and J genes are TRBV10-3 and TRBJ1-5; 9 nucleotides align to TRBD1. Germline CDR1 reads ENHRY; CDR2 reads SYGVKD. The CDR3 length is 15 residues. After removal of 5 bases from V and 3 bases from J, the junction contained 5 bases not matched to a gene. In DNA, the CDR3 is TGTGCCATCAGTAACGGGACAGGGTCCAATCAGCCCCAGCATTTT. Translation: CAISNGTGSNQPQHF.

Only a few counts were recorded for this clone. V usage is TRBV18 and J usage is TRBJ1-6, with 11 positions matching TRBD1. Per the germline V gene, CDR1 is KGHSH and CDR2 is LQKENI. Germline trimming cut 8 bases from V and 7 bases from J; bases unmatched to any gene: 7. CDR3 length: 15 amino acids. The CDR3 here is CASHGQGAGNSPLHF. For the CDR3, the DNA is TGTGCCAGCCATGGACAGGGGGCAGGGAATTCACCCCTCCACTTT.

The chain combines TRBV1 with TRBJ2-5; the DNA was not used to check the table's D call, TRBD2. TRBV1 is an annotated pseudogene. The CDR3 covers 16 residues. The CDR3, as DNA: TGCACCAGCAGCCAAGATCCCCCCGGAGGGAAAGAGACCCAGTACTTC. This translates into CTSSQDPPGGKETQYF.

The rearrangement joins TRBV4-1 to TRBJ2-5, with TRBD1 identical over 9 bases. This CDR3 has 16 residues. CDR1 and CDR2 (germline): MGHRA, YSYEKL. The J segment lost 4 bases and the V segment lost 5 bases, leaving 11 bases of the junction unmatched. CDR3 region: CASSSNSGTGTETQYF. The CDR3 nucleotides are TGCGCCAGCAGCTCGAACTCCGGGACAGGGACAGAGACCCAGTACTTC.

The chain carries TRBV19 and TRBJ2-4; weak D call: TRBD2 (5 bases). This CDR3 comprises 15 residues. The V gene lost 0 bases and the J gene lost 9 bases, with 15 bases spanning the gap. Germline V gene sequence: CDR1 LNHDA, CDR2 SQIVND (reference sequence). Here the CDR3 reads CASSIDSGLIGIQYF. As DNA, the CDR3 is TGTGCCAGTAGTATAGATTCCGGACTCATTGGCATTCAGTACTTC.

The J gene is TRBJ2-3, the V gene TRBV5-1; the match to TRBD2 covers 14 bases. Per the germline V gene, CDR1 is SGHRS and CDR2 is YFSETQ. The trim removed 4 bases at V and 5 bases at J, leaving 9 bases unmatched. CDR3 length: 17 residues. The CDR3 sequence: CASSGSAGTSGGDTQYF. CDR3 nucleotides: TGCGCCAGCAGCGGGTCGGCTGGGACTAGCGGGGGAGATACGCAGTATTTT.

Concerning this clone: One end of the junction is discordant with germline, which a read error may explain. The chain carries TRBV6-5 and TRBJ1-4, with D maybe TRBD1 (6 bases). The CDR3 totals 11 residues. Germline V gene lookup returns CDR1 MNHEY and CDR2 SVGAGI. CDR3 protein: CASSYEKGDVF. The CDR3 DNA is TGTGCCAGCAGTTACGAAAAGGGGGATGTTTTT.

The chain has TRBV6-1 and TRBJ1-1; D uncertain. Trimming stripped 2 bases from V and 0 bases from J, with 10 bases between. CDR1 MNHNS and CDR2 SASEGT come from the germline V gene. CDR3 length equals 15 residues. The CDR3 nucleotides read TGTGCCAGCAGTGAATTGGTACACGTGAACACTGAAGCTTTCTTT. It is translated as CASSELVHVNTEAFF.

The chain carries TRBV19 and TRBJ2-5; weak D call: TRBD2 (6 bases). The CDR3 consists of 15 residues. Trimming pared 5 bases from V and 0 bases from J, leaving 13 bases between. Germline loops: CDR1 LNHDA, CDR2 SQIVND (reference sequence). The CDR3 sequence is CASSVRDWNQETQYF. The DNA for the CDR3 is TGTGCCAGTAGTGTCCGGGACTGGAACCAAGAGACCCAGTACTTC.

The chain combines TRBV5-4 with TRBJ1-3; 9 positions agree with TRBD1. Germline loops: CDR1 SGHNT, CDR2 YYREEE (reference sequence). CDR3 length: 15 residues. Trimming took 3 bases from V and 1 from J; bases not matched to a gene: 2. CDR3 sequence reads: CASSSGTGSGNTIYF. In DNA, the CDR3 is TGTGCCAGCAGCTCGGGGACAGGGTCTGGAAACACCATATATTTT.

The chain combines TRBV9 with TRBJ2-7; D possibly corresponds to TRBD2 (6 bases). The V gene lost 0 bases and the J gene lost 5 bases, with 12 bases spanning the gap. CDR3 size: 14 residues. The germline CDR1 and CDR2 sequences are SGDLS and YYNGEE. The DNA for the CDR3 is TGTGCCAGCAGCGTAGACATCTCGGGGGACGAGCAGTACTTC. Translation: CASSVDISGDEQYF. The whole variable domain, filled in from reference TRBV9 and TRBJ2-7, reads DSGVTQTPKHLITATGQRVTLRCSPRSGDLSVYWYQQSLDQGLQFLIQYYNGEERAKGNILERFSAQQFPDLHSELNLSSLELGDSALYFCASSVDISGDEQYFGPGTRLTVT.

The CDR3 nucleotides are TGTGCCAGCAGTCGGGACAGTGGGTTCTATTCACCCCTCCACTTT. It translates to CASSRDSGFYSPLHF. This chain joins TRBV28 and TRBJ1-6, with 7 positions matching TRBD1. With V trimmed by 5 bases and J by 8 bases, 9 bases remained unmatched. CDR1 is MDHEN and CDR2 is SYDVKM in the germline V gene. The CDR3 loop spans 15 amino acids.

The rearrangement joins TRBV5-4 to TRBJ2-3, with 10 bases fitting TRBD2. The junction had 6 bases not matched to a gene; V was cut back by 10 bases and J by 1 base. This CDR3 contains 14 residues. From germline, CDR1 is SGHNT and CDR2 YYREEE (reference sequence). CDR3 sequence: CAATLAGGTDTQYF. DNA for the CDR3: TGTGCCGCAACCCTAGCGGGGGGCACAGATACGCAGTATTTT.

This clone was detected a few times. The CDR3 coding sequence is TGTGCCAGCAGCTTCCCAGGTTCTGCCGGGGAGCTGTTTTTT. It specifies CASSFPGSAGELFF. V and J are TRBV5-6 and TRBJ2-2; D is ambiguous. V shed 2 bases and J shed 6 bases, with 11 bases lying between them. The CDR3 is made up of 14 amino acids. Germline CDR1 reads SGHDT; CDR2 reads YYEEEE. Combining the CDR3 with reference TRBV5-6 and TRBJ2-2 gives the whole variable domain DAGVTQSPTHLIKTRGQQVTLRCSPKSGHDTVSWYQQALGQGPQFIFQYYEEEERQRGNFPDRFSGHQFPNYSSELNVNALLLGDSALYLCASSFPGSAGELFFGEGSRLTVL.

V is TRBV19 and J is TRBJ1-2, with D perhaps matching TRBD1 (5 bases). V lost 3 bases and J 2 bases, leaving 7 bases between the germline ends. Germline assignment: CDR1 LNHDA and CDR2 SQIVND (reference sequence). The CDR3 loop spans 13 amino acids. In DNA form, the CDR3 reads TGTGCCAGTAGTATGGAGGGGAACTATGGCTACACCTTC. Translation: CASSMEGNYGYTF.

This clone was counted once. The rearrangement joins TRBV6-1 to TRBJ2-1; D gene uncertain. Germline-derived CDR1 and CDR2 are MNHNS and SASEGT. The CDR3 is 13 residues long. Trimming pared 0 bases from V and 3 bases from J, leaving 3 bases between. CDR3 sequence reads: CASSEASYNEQFF. CDR3 DNA: TGTGCCAGCAGTGAAGCCAGCTACAATGAGCAGTTCTTC.

The chain carries TRBV3-1 (or the pseudogene TRBV3-2) and TRBJ1-3; D unclear. V was trimmed by 6 bases and J by 6 bases, leaving 15 bases between them. Germline lookup yields CDR1 LGHDT and CDR2 YNNKEL (reference sequence). The CDR3 is 14 amino acids. For the CDR3, the DNA is TGTGCCAGCAGTCAACTTGGGGAGACAAACACCATATATTTT. This translates into CASSQLGETNTIYF.

The gene calls are TRBV4-1 and TRBJ2-7; no clear D. Germline V gives CDR1 MGHRA, CDR2 YSYEKL. Trimming took 0 bases from V and 0 from J, leaving 6 bases between them. The CDR3 covers 14 residues. The CDR3 here is CASSQDSFSYEQYV. The CDR3 coding sequence is TGCGCCAGCAGCCAAGATTCGTTCTCCTACGAGCAGTACGTC.

The table lists this clone with a count of one. This chain links TRBV27 with TRBJ1-3; D gene uncertain. The germline V gene has CDR1 MNHEY and CDR2 SMNVEV (reference sequence). V lost 0 bases and J lost 1, with 10 bases in between. The CDR3 has 16 residues. CDR3 nucleotides: TGTGCCAGCAGTTTATCCTTCGGAGGGTCTGGAAACACCATATATTTT. This translates into CASSLSFGGSGNTIYF.

The V and J genes are TRBV3-1 (or the pseudogene TRBV3-2) and TRBJ2-7; D is possibly TRBD2 (5 bases). Between the trimmed V and J ends, which lost 1 base and 2 bases, there was a span of 15 bases. Germline V gives CDR1 LGHDT, CDR2 YNNKEL (reference sequence). The length of the CDR3 is 16 residues. This chain's CDR3 is CASSQGTASYPYEQYV. CDR3 DNA sequence: TGTGCCAGCAGCCAAGGTACCGCTAGCTATCCCTACGAGCAGTACGTC.

The chain combines TRBV6-1 with TRBJ1-4; D is possibly TRBD1 (5 bases). This CDR3 comprises 17 residues. Looked up from germline, CDR1 is MNHNS and CDR2 is SASEGT. V was trimmed by 3 bases and J by 2 bases, leaving 16 bases between them. The CDR3 spells CASSDPAGLATNEKLFF. CDR3 in DNA: TGTGCCAGCAGTGACCCGGCAGGGTTGGCCACTAATGAAAAACTGTTTTTT.

In its sample, this clone was seen a few times. V and J are TRBV6-1 and TRBJ2-7, with a possible D match to TRBD2 (6 bases). Germline CDR1 is MNHNS and CDR2 is SASEGT. The CDR3 has 14 residues. Trimming removed 5 bases from V and 3 bases from J, with 14 bases in between. Written as DNA, the CDR3 is TGTGCCAGCAGTAAACCGGGACTGCTCTACGAGCAGTACTTC. Its translation: CASSKPGLLYEQYF.

The chain carries TRBV9 and TRBJ1-2; 8 bases are a match to TRBD1. After removal of 2 bases from V and 6 bases from J, the junction contained 6 bases not matched to a gene. CDR3 size: 14 residues. Germline V gene lookup returns CDR1 SGDLS and CDR2 YYNGEE. The CDR3 DNA is TGTGCCAGCAGCGTTGACAGGGGCTGGAATGGCTACACCTTC. Translation: CASSVDRGWNGYTF.

This clone has ten or more counts. The chain links TRBV28 to TRBJ1-5; D remains unclear. CDR1 is MDHEN, CDR2 SYDVKM, per germline. The CDR3 runs 15 residues. The ends were cut back, 2 bases at V and 2 bases at J, with 10 bases in the middle. The CDR3 DNA is TGTGCCAGCAGTTTAAGGAGCTCTGGCAATCAGCCCCAGCATTTT. Protein: CASSLRSSGNQPQHF.

The chain employs TRBV5-1 and TRBJ2-5; 8 nucleotides match TRBD1. The V gene's germline CDR1 is SGHRS and CDR2 YFSETQ. The CDR3 is 13 residues long. Trimming cost V 1 base and J 6 bases; bases outside gene matches: 2. The chain's CDR3 is CASSLRTGKTQYF. The CDR3 DNA follows: TGCGCCAGCAGCTTGAGGACAGGGAAGACCCAGTACTTC.

The chain links TRBV7-8 to TRBJ1-5, with D perhaps matching TRBD1 (6 bases). Germline CDR1 and CDR2: SGHVS and FQNEAQ. V dropped 4 bases and J dropped 0 bases, with 13 bases sitting between them. CDR3 length: 16 residues. DNA of the CDR3: TGTGCCAGCAGCTCCCTTGGGGGCTATAGCAATCAGCCCCAGCATTTT. This gives the protein CASSSLGGYSNQPQHF.

The chain carries TRBV25-1 and TRBJ1-1; D perhaps matches TRBD1 (5 bases). This CDR3 contains 14 residues. Germline values: CDR1 MGHDK, CDR2 SYGVNS. With 6 bases removed from V and 6 bases from J, the gap between germline ends came to 17 bases. In DNA form, the CDR3 reads TGTGCCAGCAGCGCTATTCAGGGTTACGCTGAAGCTTTCTTT. Translation: CASSAIQGYAEAFF.

This chain links TRBV5-1 with TRBJ1-1; TRBD1 agrees at 7 bases. With V trimmed by 3 bases and J by 1 base, 6 bases remained unmatched. CDR1 SGHRS and CDR2 YFSETQ come from the germline V gene. This CDR3 region has 15 residues. CDR3 protein: CASSSGGTANTEAFF. The CDR3 DNA sequence: TGCGCCAGCAGCTCGGGCGGGACAGCGAACACTGAAGCTTTCTTT.

The V gene is TRBV3-1 (or the pseudogene TRBV3-2), the J gene TRBJ1-2; D may be TRBD1 (5 bases). Trimming left V 0 bases short and J 6 bases short, with 11 bases between. Germline V gene sequence: CDR1 LGHDT, CDR2 YNNKEL (reference sequence). The CDR3 covers 14 residues. The CDR3 here is CASSQEQARDGYTF. The DNA of the CDR3 is TGTGCCAGCAGCCAAGAACAGGCGAGAGATGGCTACACCTTC.